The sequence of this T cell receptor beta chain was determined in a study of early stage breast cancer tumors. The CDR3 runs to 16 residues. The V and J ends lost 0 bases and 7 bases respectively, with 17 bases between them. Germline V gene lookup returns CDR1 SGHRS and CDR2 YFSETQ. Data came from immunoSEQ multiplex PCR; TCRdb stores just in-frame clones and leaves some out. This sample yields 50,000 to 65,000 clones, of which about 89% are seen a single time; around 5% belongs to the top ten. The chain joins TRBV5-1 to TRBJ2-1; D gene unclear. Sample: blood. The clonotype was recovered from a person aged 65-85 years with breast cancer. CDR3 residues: CASSLVFVTVGNEQFF. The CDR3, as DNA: TGCGCCAGCAGCTTGGTTTTCGTCACAGTAGGTAATGAGCAGTTCTTC.